What follows describes a single TCR beta chain. This entry comes from a study of blood T cells in healthy people across ages. The V gene lost 4 bases and the J gene lost 3 bases, with 7 bases spanning the gap. The CDR3 contains 13 residues. The germline CDR1 and CDR2 sequences are ENHRY and SYGVKD. Alongside a J-beta primer mix, a sample-barcoded 5' primer served in a second PCR lasting about 7 to 12 cycles. TCRdb independently ran MiXCR on the 5' RACE reads; one entry per CDR3 protein. The sample carries about 510,000 distinct CDR3 sequences, 27% recorded once. The same sample was also used in a study of T cells of mothers and their children.

This chain joins TRBV10-3 and TRBJ1-3, with a weak D call TRBD1 (6 bases). The sample comprised blood. This receptor was identified in a boy between 2 and 15 years old in good health. The CDR3 loop is CAISGTDGNTIYF. The CDR3 DNA sequence: TGTGCCATCAGTGGGACAGATGGAAACACCATATATTTT.